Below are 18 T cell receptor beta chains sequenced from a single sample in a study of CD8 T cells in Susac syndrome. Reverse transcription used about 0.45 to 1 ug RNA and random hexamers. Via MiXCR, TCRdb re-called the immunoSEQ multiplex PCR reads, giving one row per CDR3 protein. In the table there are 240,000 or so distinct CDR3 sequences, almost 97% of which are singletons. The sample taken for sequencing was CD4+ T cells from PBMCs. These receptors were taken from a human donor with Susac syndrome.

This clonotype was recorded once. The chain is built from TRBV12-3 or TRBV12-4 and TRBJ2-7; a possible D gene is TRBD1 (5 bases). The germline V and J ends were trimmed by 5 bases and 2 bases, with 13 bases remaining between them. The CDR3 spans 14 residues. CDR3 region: CASSPLDKPYEQYF. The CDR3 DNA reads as TGTGCCAGCAGTCCCCTGGACAAGCCCTACGAGCAGTACTTC.

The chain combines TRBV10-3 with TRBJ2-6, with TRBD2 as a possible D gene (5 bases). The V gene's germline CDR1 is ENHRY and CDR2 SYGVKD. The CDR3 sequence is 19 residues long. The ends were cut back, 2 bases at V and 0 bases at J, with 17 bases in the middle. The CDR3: CAISETGSRWGSGANVLTF. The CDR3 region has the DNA TGTGCCATCAGTGAGACGGGGTCGAGATGGGGCTCTGGGGCCAACGTCCTGACTTTC.

CDR3 DNA: TGTGCCAGCTCACGGCAGGAGAGATCCTACGAGCAGTACTTC. It specifies CASSRQERSYEQYF. The chain employs TRBV18 and TRBJ2-7; D gene uncertain. CDR1 KGHSH and CDR2 LQKENI come from the germline V gene. The ends were cut back, 4 bases at V and 1 base at J, with 11 bases in the middle. The CDR3 runs 14 residues.

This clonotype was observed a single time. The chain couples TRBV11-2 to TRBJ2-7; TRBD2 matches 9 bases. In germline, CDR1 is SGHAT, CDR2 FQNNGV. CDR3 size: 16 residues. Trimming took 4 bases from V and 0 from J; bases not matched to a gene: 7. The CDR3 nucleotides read TGTGCCAGCAGCTGGACTAGCGAGCACTACTCCTACGAGCAGTACTTC. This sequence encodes CASSWTSEHYSYEQYF.

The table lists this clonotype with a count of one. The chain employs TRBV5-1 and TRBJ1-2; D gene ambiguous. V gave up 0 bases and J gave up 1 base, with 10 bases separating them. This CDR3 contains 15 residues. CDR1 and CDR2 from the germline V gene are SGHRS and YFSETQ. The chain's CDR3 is CASSLVANINYGYTF. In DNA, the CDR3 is TGCGCCAGCAGCTTGGTAGCCAACATTAACTATGGCTACACCTTC.

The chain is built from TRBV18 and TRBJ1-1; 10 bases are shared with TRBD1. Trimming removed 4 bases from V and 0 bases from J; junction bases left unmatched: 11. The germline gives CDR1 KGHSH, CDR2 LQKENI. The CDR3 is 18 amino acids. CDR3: CASSRSGTGELLNTEAFF. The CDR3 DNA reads TGTGCCAGCTCACGATCCGGGACAGGGGAACTATTGAACACTGAAGCTTTCTTT.

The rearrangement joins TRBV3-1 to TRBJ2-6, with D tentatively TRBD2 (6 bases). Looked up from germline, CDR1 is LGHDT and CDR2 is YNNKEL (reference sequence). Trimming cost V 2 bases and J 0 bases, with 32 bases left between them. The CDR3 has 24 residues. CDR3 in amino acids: CASSQNFGIRKAGTPGSGANVLTF. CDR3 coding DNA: TGTGCCAGCAGCCAAAATTTCGGGATCCGGAAAGCCGGGACTCCTGGCTCTGGGGCCAACGTCCTGACTTTC. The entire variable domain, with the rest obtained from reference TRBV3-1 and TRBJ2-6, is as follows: DTAVSQTPKYLVTQMGNDKSIKCEQNLGHDTMYWYKQDSKKFLKIMFSYNNKELIINETVPNRFSPKSPDKAHLNLHINSLELGDSAVYFCASSQNFGIRKAGTPGSGANVLTFGAGSRLTVL.

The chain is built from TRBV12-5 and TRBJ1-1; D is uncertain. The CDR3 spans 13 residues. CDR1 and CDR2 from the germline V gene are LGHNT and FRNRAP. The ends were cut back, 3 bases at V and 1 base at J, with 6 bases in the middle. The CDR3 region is CASGLHPNTEAFF. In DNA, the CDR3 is TGTGCTAGTGGTTTACACCCGAACACTGAAGCTTTCTTT.

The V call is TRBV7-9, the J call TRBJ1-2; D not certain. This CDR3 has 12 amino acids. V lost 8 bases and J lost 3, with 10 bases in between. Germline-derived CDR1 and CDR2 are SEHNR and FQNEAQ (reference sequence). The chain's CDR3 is CASEGVYYGYTF. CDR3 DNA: TGTGCCAGCGAGGGAGTGTACTATGGCTACACCTTC.

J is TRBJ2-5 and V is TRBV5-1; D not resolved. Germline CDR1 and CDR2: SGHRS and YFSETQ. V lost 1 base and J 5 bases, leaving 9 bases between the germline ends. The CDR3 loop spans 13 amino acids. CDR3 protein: CASSLSPDETQYF. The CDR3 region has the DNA TGCGCCAGCAGCTTGTCACCTGATGAGACCCAGTACTTC. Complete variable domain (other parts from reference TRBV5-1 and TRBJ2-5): KAGVTQTPRYLIKTRGQQVTLSCSPISGHRSVSWYQQTPGQGLQFLFEYFSETQRNKGNFPGRFSGRQFSNSRSEMNVSTLELGDSALYLCASSLSPDETQYFGPGTRLLVL.

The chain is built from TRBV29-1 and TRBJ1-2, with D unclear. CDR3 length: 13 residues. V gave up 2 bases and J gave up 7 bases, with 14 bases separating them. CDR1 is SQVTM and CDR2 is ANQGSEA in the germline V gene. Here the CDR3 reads CSVELQAYTGYTF. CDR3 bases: TGCAGCGTTGAATTGCAGGCTTATACTGGCTACACCTTC.

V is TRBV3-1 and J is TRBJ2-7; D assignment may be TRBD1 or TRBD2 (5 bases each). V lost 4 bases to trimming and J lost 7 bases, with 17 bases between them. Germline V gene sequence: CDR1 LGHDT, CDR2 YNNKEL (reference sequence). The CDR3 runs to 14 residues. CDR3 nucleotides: TGTGCCAGCAGCCGGTGGGGCGGGCTGGAGGAGCAGTACTTC. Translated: CASSRWGGLEEQYF.

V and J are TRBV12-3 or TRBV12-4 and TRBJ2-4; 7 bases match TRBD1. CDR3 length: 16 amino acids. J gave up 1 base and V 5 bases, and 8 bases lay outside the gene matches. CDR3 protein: CASSLTGSRAKNIQYF. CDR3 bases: TGTGCCAGCAGTCTGACAGGGTCGAGGGCCAAAAACATTCAGTACTTC.

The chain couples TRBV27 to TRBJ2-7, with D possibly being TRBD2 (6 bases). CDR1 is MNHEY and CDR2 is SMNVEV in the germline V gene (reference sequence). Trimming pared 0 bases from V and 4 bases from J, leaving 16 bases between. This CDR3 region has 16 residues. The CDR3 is CASSLSNRGLSYEQYF. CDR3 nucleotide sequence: TGTGCCAGCAGTTTATCCAACCGGGGACTCTCATACGAGCAGTACTTC.

The CDR3 DNA is TGCGCCAGCAGCACAGGCCGGGGCTACGAGCAGTACTTC. Protein sequence: CASSTGRGYEQYF. V is TRBV5-1 and J is TRBJ2-7, with D tentatively TRBD1 or TRBD2 (5 bases each). The CDR3 contains 13 residues. The V gene's germline CDR1 is SGHRS and CDR2 YFSETQ. V was shortened by 4 bases and J by 3 bases, with 11 bases between the two germline ends.

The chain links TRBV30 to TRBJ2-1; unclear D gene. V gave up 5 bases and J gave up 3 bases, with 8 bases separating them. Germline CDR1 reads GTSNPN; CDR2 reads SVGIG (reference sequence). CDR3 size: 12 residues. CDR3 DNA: TGTGCCTGGGGCGACAACTACAATGAGCAGTTCTTC. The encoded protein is CAWGDNYNEQFF.

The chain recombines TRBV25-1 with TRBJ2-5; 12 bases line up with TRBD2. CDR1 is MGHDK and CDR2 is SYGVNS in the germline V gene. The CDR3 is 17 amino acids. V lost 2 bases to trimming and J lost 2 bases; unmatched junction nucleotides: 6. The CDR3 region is CASSENTSGRQQETQYF. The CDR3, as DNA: TGTGCCAGCAGTGAAAACACTAGCGGGAGGCAGCAAGAGACCCAGTACTTC.

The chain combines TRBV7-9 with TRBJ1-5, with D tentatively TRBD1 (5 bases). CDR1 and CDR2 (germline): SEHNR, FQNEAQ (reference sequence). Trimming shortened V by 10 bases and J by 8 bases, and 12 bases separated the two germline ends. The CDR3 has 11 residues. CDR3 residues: CANRRVKPQHF. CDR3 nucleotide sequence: TGTGCCAACCGCAGGGTGAAGCCCCAGCATTTT.